The 10 T cell receptor beta chains in this list originate from one sample, sequenced in a study of T cell responses to AZD1222 COVID-19 vaccine listed by TCRdb under 2021. The library was obtained by the immunoSEQ multiplex PCR assay. TCRdb re-hosts the immuneACCESS table, in-frame sequences only. Its copies lack some clones; in the studies checked, an unresolved V gene accounts for under half of them, and the cause for the rest is not known. The table for this sample lists 100,000 or so clones; 70% to 90% of them were counted only once. Together, the top ten hold approximately 15% of the sample. Interpreted using the paper, the time point label stands for: baseline before first vaccination. The sample in question was peripheral blood, obtained on day 0 of AZD1222 vaccination. The receptor source for this set is an adult in good health.

V is TRBV18 and J is TRBJ1-5, with TRBD1 identical over 10 bases. CDR3 length equals 18 residues. V trimming: 4 bases; J trimming: 0 bases; junction bases outside the gene matches: 9. Germline V gene lookup returns CDR1 KGHSH and CDR2 LQKENI. CDR3 loop: CASSLNGQGDHSNQPQHF. DNA for the CDR3: TGTGCCAGCTCACTGAATGGACAGGGGGATCATAGCAATCAGCCCCAGCATTTT.

The chain combines TRBV3-1 (or the pseudogene TRBV3-2) with TRBJ2-1; 8 nucleotides line up with TRBD1. Germline V lookup: CDR1 LGHDT, CDR2 YNNKEL (reference sequence). CDR3 length: 13 residues. V dropped 5 bases and J dropped 7; count of bases not matched to a gene: 4. The CDR3 reads CASSSTGANEQFF. The DNA for the CDR3 is TGTGCCAGCAGCTCGACAGGGGCGAATGAGCAGTTCTTC.

This chain connects TRBV28 to TRBJ2-7, with TRBD1 identical over 7 bases. This CDR3 comprises 14 residues. Trimming cost V 5 bases and J 1 base; bases outside gene matches: 5. Germline V CDR1 and CDR2: MDHEN, SYDVKM. In nucleotides, the CDR3 is TGTGCCAGCAGTCCTCGGGACAGTTCCTACGAGCAGTACTTC. It encodes CASSPRDSSYEQYF.

The CDR3 coding sequence is TGCACCAGCAGCCAAGATGCAACGGCCAATGAGCAGTTCTTC. Its protein is CTSSQDATANEQFF. This sequence joins TRBV1 and TRBJ2-1. TRBV1 is recorded as a pseudogene. The CDR3 length is 14 residues.

This clone occurred once. In DNA, the CDR3 is TGTGCCAGTAGTATGGGGGACACCAACTATGGCTACACCTTC. It encodes CASSMGDTNYGYTF. V gene TRBV19 combines with J gene TRBJ1-2, with TRBD1 as a possible D gene (6 bases). Germline CDR1 and CDR2: LNHDA and SQIVND (reference sequence). V lost 3 bases to trimming and J lost 2 bases, with 10 bases between them. This CDR3 has 14 amino acids.

V is TRBV12-3 or TRBV12-4 and J is TRBJ1-2; D ambiguous. The CDR3 has 13 amino acids. V lost 5 bases and J 5 bases, leaving 12 bases between the germline ends. The CDR3 loop is CASSKQQIYGYTF. Here the CDR3 DNA reads TGTGCCAGCAGTAAACAACAGATTTATGGCTACACCTTC.

This chain connects TRBV10-3 to TRBJ2-1; perhaps TRBD1 as D (8 bases). Per the germline V gene, CDR1 is ENHRY and CDR2 is SYGVKD. The CDR3 consists of 21 residues. V shed 8 bases and J shed 5 bases, with 37 bases lying between them. In nucleotides, the CDR3 is TGTGCCATCCGTAGGGACAGGTCGACTAGCCGGGTCCACGGAAGAAACAATGAGCAGTTCTTC. The encoded protein is CAIRRDRSTSRVHGRNNEQFF.

This chain links TRBV28 with TRBJ2-3; D not resolved. The V end lost 4 bases, the J end lost 12 bases, and 11 bases lay between the germline ends. The CDR3 loop spans 11 amino acids. Germline V lookup: CDR1 MDHEN, CDR2 SYDVKM. CDR3 in amino acids: CASSSYRPQYF. The DNA of the CDR3 is TGTGCCAGCAGTTCCTACCGCCCCCAGTATTTT.

V usage is TRBV5-1 and J usage is TRBJ1-4; 12 bases match TRBD1. This CDR3 spans 15 amino acids. With 7 bases clipped from V and 2 bases from J, the junction kept 3 bases outside the gene matches. From germline, CDR1 is SGHRS and CDR2 YFSETQ. As DNA, the CDR3 is TGCGCCAGCCGGGACAGGGGGCAGACTAATGAAAAACTGTTTTTT. This codes for CASRDRGQTNEKLFF.

The rearrangement joins TRBV30 to TRBJ2-5, with D unresolved. Germline-derived CDR1 and CDR2 are GTSNPN and SVGIG (reference sequence). Trimming removed 0 bases at V and 7 bases at J, with 12 bases between. CDR3 length: 13 amino acids. The CDR3 region has the DNA TGTGCCTGGAGTGTTGGCGGCCCGGGGACCCAGTACTTC. This encodes CAWSVGGPGTQYF.